Reported below is one T cell receptor (beta chain). This specimen comes from a study of blood T cell repertoires in COVID-19. For the study at large: Samples of COVID-19 (acute and convalescent) were obtained from the United States, Italy and Spain. PBMCs, B-cell-depleted T cells, or T cells were the source of the cDNA or gDNA that made up the material.

The CDR3 runs to 14 residues. V shed 3 bases and J shed 7 bases, with 13 bases lying between them. CDR1 SGHNT and CDR2 YYREEE come from the germline V gene (reference sequence). In the original processing: Reference gene primer amplification in the assay estimated nucleated cell counts. Only in-frame clones appear in the TCRdb table, and some are missing; sequencing was by immunoSEQ multiplex PCR. For V, J and clone size, that table is used; D and trimming come from the DNA. The table has under 200,000 clones, roughly 78% seen once; the top ten hold 6.5%. The sample consisted of peripheral blood. This TCR came from a man between 65 and 79 years old with active or convalescent COVID-19. V gene TRBV5-4 combines with J gene TRBJ1-4; D ambiguous. CDR3 amino acids: CASSSSGEGEKLFF. In nucleotides, the CDR3 is TGTGCCAGCAGCTCCAGCGGGGAGGGTGAAAAACTGTTTTTT.